These 9 T cell receptor beta chains were sequenced from one sample in a study of shared clonotypes between healthy human individuals. Assay used: immunoSEQ multiplex PCR; TCRdb lists only in-frame clones, some missing. The table has 2.5 million or so clones, approximately 94% seen once. Material: naive CD4+ T cells sorted from blood. Noted subset: CD45RA+ positively selected. These receptors all stem from a young man in good health.

The gene calls are TRBV2 and TRBJ2-7; possible D gene TRBD2, 7 bases. Looked up from germline, CDR1 is SNHLY and CDR2 is FYNNEI. This CDR3 is 12 amino acids long. The V end was cut by 7 bases, the J end by 6 bases, with 13 bases between. The CDR3 reads CASMGGAGEQYF. In DNA form, the CDR3 reads TGTGCCAGCATGGGGGGGGCTGGCGAGCAGTACTTC.

Here the CDR3 DNA reads TGTGCCAGCAGCTTGGGCGGCAGGGGGGATAATTCACCCCTCCACTTT. This sequence encodes CASSLGGRGDNSPLHF. The J gene is TRBJ1-6, the V gene TRBV7-9; 7 positions agree with TRBD1. Trimming at V came to 3 bases and at J to 5 bases, leaving 7 bases not matched to a gene. CDR3 size: 16 residues. The germline CDR1 and CDR2 sequences are SEHNR and FQNEAQ (reference sequence).

The V call is TRBV11-2, the J call TRBJ2-5; tentative D call: TRBD1 (6 bases). With the DNA end fitting TRBJ2-7 better, the J assignment may be wrong. The germline gives CDR1 SGHAT, CDR2 FQNNGV. The CDR3 length is 13 residues. CDR3 coding DNA: TGTGCCAGCAGCCCCCGCAGGGGTGGCGAGCAGTACTTC. It specifies CASSPRRGGEQYF.

This rearrangement joins TRBV5-1 to TRBJ1-5; D possibly corresponds to TRBD1 (6 bases). The CDR3 extends over 15 amino acids. Deletions cut 5 bases from V and 0 bases from J, with 12 bases between. Germline V gene lookup returns CDR1 SGHRS and CDR2 YFSETQ. CDR3 coding DNA: TGCGCCAGCAGTCCAGGACAGAATAGCAATCAGCCCCAGCATTTT. It codes for CASSPGQNSNQPQHF.

This clone was recorded a few times. The rearrangement links TRBV28 to TRBJ1-4, with D possibly TRBD1 on 5 matching bases. The CDR3 sequence is 12 residues long. V shed 3 bases and J shed 8 bases, with 7 bases lying between them. Looked up from germline, CDR1 is MDHEN and CDR2 is SYDVKM. CDR3 nucleotide sequence: TGTGCCAGCAGTTTTAGGGACGAAAAACTGTTTTTT. Translated: CASSFRDEKLFF.

The V gene is TRBV7-2, the J gene TRBJ2-3; D is uncertain. The V gene lost 6 bases and the J gene lost 4 bases, with 8 bases spanning the gap. The CDR3 is 12 amino acids. CDR1 is SGHTA, CDR2 FQGNSA, per germline. Here the CDR3 reads CASRRQADTQYF. CDR3 DNA: TGTGCCAGCAGACGACAAGCAGATACGCAGTATTTT.

V and J are TRBV6-1 and TRBJ1-5; D not certain. This CDR3 contains 16 residues. Germline V gene data show CDR1 as MNHNS and CDR2 as SASEGT. V lost 1 base and J lost 3, with 13 bases in between. Here the CDR3 DNA reads TGTGCCAGCAGTGAAGTGGGAGTGAGGGTCAATCAGCCCCAGCATTTT. Protein product: CASSEVGVRVNQPQHF.

V gene TRBV4-1 combines with J gene TRBJ2-5; D is unresolved. Trimming pared 1 base from V and 7 bases from J, leaving 10 bases between. Germline V gene lookup returns CDR1 MGHRA and CDR2 YSYEKL. This CDR3 region has 13 residues. CDR3 in DNA: TGCGCCAGCAGCCAAGCGGTATCAGCGACCCAGTACTTC. It specifies CASSQAVSATQYF.

The CDR3 protein is CASSSQEGRWDEQYF. The CDR3 DNA follows: TGTGCCAGCAGCAGCCAGGAGGGGCGCTGGGACGAGCAGTACTTC. The J gene is TRBJ2-7, the V gene TRBV21-1; the tabulated D call, TRBD2, remains unverified against the DNA. TRBV21-1 is classified as a pseudogene. The CDR3 is 15 amino acids.